This T cell receptor beta chain was recorded in a study of cytomegalovirus exposure and HLA in healthy donors. Regarding this clone: Its antigen remains unknown.

Nominal health characterized the donors when sampled, though unrecorded immune exposures were likely. Study-level points and caveats: As immune exposure information, only CMV serostatus was available. Later analysis suggested most CMV-associated TCR beta chains were HLA-restricted. According to an earlier analysis, most TCR beta V segments yielded productive rearrangements about 90% or about 30% of the time.

CDR1 and CDR2 from the germline V gene are LNHDA and SQIVND (reference sequence). V lost 5 bases to trimming and J lost 4 bases, with 20 bases between them. This CDR3 region has 17 residues. The study ran its PCR with 60 Vbeta and 13 Jbeta primers. This table comes from immunoSEQ multiplex PCR, and its TCRdb copy is limited to in-frame clones, with some not included. The profile shows some 200,000 clones, about two thirds of them singletons. The chain joins TRBV19 to TRBJ2-2, with TRBD1 as a possible D gene (5 bases). This sequence originates from a man aged 40-49 years in good health and CMV-seropositive. The sample was PBMCs. The CDR3 reads CASSSGRSRLGTGELFF. CDR3 DNA: TGTGCCAGTAGTTCAGGGCGTAGCAGGTTGGGCACCGGGGAGCTGTTTTTT.